The 21 T cell receptor beta chains below all came from one sample that was sequenced in a study of T cell changes during pregnancy in multiple sclerosis. The assay was immunoSEQ multiplex PCR, and TCRdb's table has in-frame clones only and misses some. The sample consists of 90,000 to 150,000 clones, around 93% of them appearing once. The sample was peripheral blood, taken before pregnancy. The receptors shown here come from a female donor with multiple sclerosis, enrolled in a pregnancy study.

The J gene is TRBJ2-1, the V gene TRBV25-1; 8 bases line up with TRBD1. The CDR3 spans 15 residues. Germline CDR1 and CDR2: MGHDK and SYGVNS. V was pared by 6 bases and J by 7 bases, with 11 bases of the junction left unmatched. The CDR3 sequence is CASSDDRGPGNEQFF. CDR3 coding DNA: TGTGCCAGCAGCGATGACAGGGGCCCGGGTAATGAGCAGTTCTTC.

The chain carries TRBV6-6 and TRBJ2-1; no firm D call. CDR1 and CDR2 (germline): MNHNY, SVGAGI (reference sequence). The ends were cut back, 5 bases at V and 0 bases at J, with 5 bases in the middle. The CDR3 consists of 13 residues. The CDR3: CASSRSSYNEQFF. CDR3 coding DNA: TGTGCCAGCAGTCGCAGCTCCTACAATGAGCAGTTCTTC.

This sequence joins TRBV5-1 and TRBJ2-2; TRBD1 might be the D (6 bases). The V and J ends lost 4 bases and 0 bases respectively, with 13 bases between them. Germline V gene lookup returns CDR1 SGHRS and CDR2 YFSETQ. The CDR3 is made up of 16 amino acids. CDR3 DNA: TGCGCCAGCAGCCTTAGGCCAGGGGCGAACACCGGGGAGCTGTTTTTT. It specifies CASSLRPGANTGELFF.

V usage is TRBV2 and J usage is TRBJ1-4; weak D call: TRBD1 (5 bases). The CDR3 contains 14 residues. V dropped 7 bases and J dropped 0 bases, with 9 bases sitting between them. Germline-derived CDR1 and CDR2 are SNHLY and FYNNEI. The CDR3 reads CASKTTATNEKLFF. The CDR3 region has the DNA TGTGCCAGCAAGACGACAGCAACTAATGAAAAACTGTTTTTT.

This clone has only one observation. The rearrangement joins TRBV2 to TRBJ1-5; D call uncertain. Trimming left V 6 bases short and J 1 base short, with 13 bases between. The CDR3 has 15 residues. Germline loops: CDR1 SNHLY, CDR2 FYNNEI. CDR3 coding DNA: TGTGCCAGCAGAAAGAAAGGAGCCAGCAATCAGCCCCAGCATTTT. It translates to CASRKKGASNQPQHF. Based on the CDR3 plus reference TRBV2 and TRBJ1-5, the full variable domain is EPEVTQTPSHQVTQMGQEVILRCVPISNHLYFYWYRQILGQKVEFLVSFYNNEISEKSEIFDDQFSVERPDGSNFTLKIRSTKLEDSAMYFCASRKKGASNQPQHFGDGTRLSIL.

The genes are TRBV9 and TRBJ2-4, with a weak D call TRBD1 (6 bases). CDR1 is SGDLS, CDR2 YYNGEE, per germline. V was clipped by 0 bases and J by 2 bases, with 9 bases between them. This CDR3 has 15 amino acids. The CDR3 bases are TGTGCCAGCAGCGTAGTTGACAGGACCAAAAACATTCAGTACTTC. This sequence encodes CASSVVDRTKNIQYF.

In its sample, this clone was seen many times. The chain has TRBV10-3 and TRBJ1-2; 8 nucleotides line up with TRBD1. Trimming at V came to 6 bases and at J to 3 bases, leaving 3 bases not matched to a gene. The germline CDR1 and CDR2 sequences are ENHRY and SYGVKD. The CDR3 length is 13 residues. The CDR3 protein is CAIRDRADYGYTF. DNA for the CDR3: TGTGCCATCAGGGACAGGGCGGACTATGGCTACACCTTC.

This clone was recorded only once. J is TRBJ2-2 and V is TRBV18; no clear D gene. Germline CDR1 KGHSH, CDR2 LQKENI. V lost 0 bases and J 0 bases, leaving 8 bases between the germline ends. This CDR3 region has 16 residues. CDR3 amino acids: CASSPPAATNTGELFF. CDR3 in DNA: TGTGCCAGCTCACCACCGGCGGCTACGAACACCGGGGAGCTGTTTTTT.

The chain carries TRBV18 and TRBJ2-7; 7 nucleotides align to TRBD1. V dropped 3 bases and J dropped 5; count of bases not matched to a gene: 4. Germline V CDR1 and CDR2: KGHSH, LQKENI. This CDR3 comprises 13 residues. The CDR3 loop is CASSPYRGDEQYF. CDR3 coding DNA: TGTGCCAGCTCACCCTACAGGGGCGACGAGCAGTACTTC.

The chain links TRBV6-5 to TRBJ2-5, with D uncertain. V lost 8 bases and J lost 5, with 12 bases in between. CDR1 and CDR2 (germline): MNHEY, SVGAGI. CDR3 length equals 12 residues. This chain's CDR3 is CASQDVEETQYF. CDR3 sequence (DNA): TGTGCCAGCCAAGATGTCGAGGAGACCCAGTACTTC.

The rearrangement joins TRBV6-6 to TRBJ1-1, with D perhaps TRBD1 (6 bases). Trimming removed 6 bases from V and 1 base from J, with 9 bases in between. The CDR3 extends over 13 amino acids. The V gene's germline CDR1 is MNHNY and CDR2 SVGAGI (reference sequence). CDR3 in DNA: TGTGCCAGCAGCTGGGACAAGAACACTGAAGCTTTCTTT. It is translated as CASSWDKNTEAFF.

This clone was picked up one time. This chain joins TRBV5-1 and TRBJ2-1, with TRBD2 matching 8 bases. Trimming at V came to 3 bases and at J to 1 base, leaving 3 bases not matched to a gene. The CDR3 is 15 residues long. CDR1 SGHRS and CDR2 YFSETQ come from the germline V gene. CDR3 region: CASSYLAGSYNEQFF. Written as DNA, the CDR3 is TGCGCCAGCAGCTACTTAGCGGGGTCCTACAATGAGCAGTTCTTC.

The genes are TRBV7-8 and TRBJ2-1, with D perhaps matching TRBD2 (6 bases). The germline CDR1 and CDR2 sequences are SGHVS and FQNEAQ. The CDR3 consists of 13 residues. Trimming removed 4 bases at V and 7 bases at J, with 11 bases between. CDR3 protein: CASSSLGTNEQFF. CDR3 sequence (DNA): TGTGCCAGCAGCTCCTTAGGGACTAATGAGCAGTTCTTC.

This chain connects TRBV6-1 to TRBJ1-2; TRBD1 might be the D (5 bases). The CDR3 spans 14 residues. Germline V gives CDR1 MNHNS, CDR2 SASEGT. Trimming took off 4 bases at V and 5 bases at J, with 14 bases between the two ends. CDR3 sequence reads: CASSGNSQGYGYTF. In nucleotides, the CDR3 is TGTGCCAGCAGTGGGAACTCCCAGGGATATGGCTACACCTTC.

The chain links TRBV27 to TRBJ2-5, with TRBD1 matching over 9 bases. The CDR3 length is 15 residues. Germline CDR1 reads MNHEY; CDR2 reads SMNVEV (reference sequence). V shed 5 bases, J shed 5 bases, and the junction held 9 bases outside the gene matches. CDR3 coding DNA: TGTGCCAGCAGTCAAATAACAGGGGGCGCGGAGACCCAGTACTTC. This encodes CASSQITGGAETQYF.

This clone appeared many times. The chain links TRBV7-9 to TRBJ2-2; possibly TRBD2 for D (6 bases). CDR3 length equals 14 residues. The germline gives CDR1 SEHNR, CDR2 FQNEAQ (reference sequence). The V end was cut by 4 bases, the J end by 1 base, with 7 bases between. The CDR3 sequence: CASSWDWNTGELFF. CDR3 nucleotide sequence: TGTGCCAGCAGCTGGGACTGGAACACCGGGGAGCTGTTTTTT.

The chain has TRBV4-2 and TRBJ2-2, with 13 bases matching TRBD2. Germline V lookup: CDR1 LGHNA, CDR2 YNFKEQ. The CDR3 length is 16 residues. V was clipped by 3 bases and J by 7 bases; unmatched bases: 5. For the CDR3, the DNA is TGTGCCAGCAGCCAGCCGGGACTAGCGGGATTCGGGGAGCTGTTTTTT. Residues: CASSQPGLAGFGELFF.

The V gene is TRBV7-2, the J gene TRBJ2-1, with 8 bases identical to TRBD2. The CDR3 length is 16 residues. Looked up from germline, CDR1 is SGHTA and CDR2 is FQGNSA. After removal of 0 bases from V and 3 bases from J, the junction contained 4 bases not matched to a gene. This chain's CDR3 is CASSLARTSGYNEQFF. The CDR3, as DNA: TGTGCCAGCAGCTTAGCGCGTACTAGCGGCTACAATGAGCAGTTCTTC.

This clone has a handful of counts. V gene TRBV29-1 combines with J gene TRBJ1-1, with a weak D call TRBD1 (6 bases). CDR1 is SQVTM and CDR2 is ANQGSEA in the germline V gene. The CDR3 runs 13 residues. Trimming took off 7 bases at V and 6 bases at J, with 18 bases between the two ends. In DNA, the CDR3 is TGCAGCGGTACACAGGGAACGCTCTCTGAAGCTTTCTTT. Encoded protein: CSGTQGTLSEAFF.

This rearrangement joins TRBV4-1 to TRBJ1-6; D possibly corresponds to TRBD1 (5 bases). The germline V and J ends were trimmed by 1 base and 8 bases, with 12 bases remaining between them. This CDR3 spans 15 amino acids. Germline V gene sequence: CDR1 MGHRA, CDR2 YSYEKL. CDR3 residues: CASSQGWGEDSPLHF. In DNA form, the CDR3 reads TGCGCCAGCAGCCAAGGGTGGGGGGAGGATTCACCCCTCCACTTT.

The chain combines TRBV28 with TRBJ2-1; TRBD2 is a possible D gene (6 bases). There are 15 residues in the CDR3. Between the trimmed V and J ends, which lost 5 bases and 7 bases, there was a span of 18 bases. Germline-derived CDR1 and CDR2 are MDHEN and SYDVKM. CDR3 nucleotides: TGTGCCAGCAGTCCGGGAGAACCCTTTAGGAATGAGCAGTTCTTC. Its translation is CASSPGEPFRNEQFF.